A single sample is the source of the 20 T cell receptor beta chains below, sequenced in a study of CXCR3-negative and CXCR3-positive naive CD8 T cells. 5' RACE that incorporated UMI labels was used to prepare the TRB cDNA libraries. TCRdb reanalyzed the 5' RACE reads and collapses them to one entry per CDR3 protein, without DNA. Its table lists about 130,000 distinct CDR3 sequences. Sequenced: naive CXCR3- CD8+ T cells from blood. This sample's subset: CD45RO-CCR7+CD27+CD95- naive CD8+ T cells lacking CXCR3 (TNR3-). These TCRs come from a human donor in good health. Some clones in this sample may be carry-over from other donors' samples.

This chain connects TRBV20-1 to TRBJ2-2; TCRdb gives TRBD1 as the D gene, but with no DNA this cannot be confirmed. The CDR3 loop spans 19 amino acids. Per germline, CDR1 DFQATT and CDR2 SNEGSKA (reference sequence). The CDR3 loop reads CSARVGRGLRVWSTGELFF.

The V gene is TRBV28, the J gene TRBJ2-7; the TRBD1 assignment by TCRdb is unverifiable without DNA. The length of the CDR3 is 14 residues. CDR1 is MDHEN and CDR2 is SYDVKM in the germline V gene. CDR3 sequence: CASSTRTGVYEQYF.

This chain uses TRBV7-6 with TRBJ2-5; TCRdb picks TRBD2, but there is no DNA to check that call. There are 16 residues in the CDR3. Germline lookup yields CDR1 SGHVS and CDR2 FNYEAQ. The CDR3 sequence: CASSWGLAGPEETQYF.

The V gene is TRBV10-3, the J gene TRBJ2-7. The CDR3 consists of 11 residues. The germline V gene encodes CDR1 ENHRY and CDR2 SYGVKD. The CDR3 reads CAISESLEQYF.

The V call is TRBV4-3, the J call TRBJ2-2. The CDR3 length is 15 residues. CDR1 and CDR2 from the germline V gene are LGHNA and YSLEER. Here the CDR3 reads CASSQDRANTGELFF.

This chain joins TRBV10-3 and TRBJ2-2; the TRBD2 assignment by TCRdb is unverifiable without DNA. The CDR3 covers 18 residues. The germline V gene has CDR1 ENHRY and CDR2 SYGVKD. CDR3 region: CAIPSKAGKGPNTGELFF.

This chain joins TRBV4-1 and TRBJ2-1. The germline gives CDR1 MGHRA, CDR2 YSYEKL. CDR3 length: 15 amino acids. CDR3 residues: CASSPDQNSYNEQFF.

The rearrangement joins TRBV27 to TRBJ2-7. Germline V gene lookup returns CDR1 MNHEY and CDR2 SMNVEV (reference sequence). The CDR3 covers 17 residues. This chain's CDR3 is CASSFRGAAVYSYEQYF.

This chain joins TRBV29-1 and TRBJ2-1; TCRdb calls TRBD1, which cannot be checked without DNA. The CDR3 is 11 residues long. The germline V gene encodes CDR1 SQVTM and CDR2 ANQGSEA. The CDR3 spells CSVRVPVEQFF.

The chain recombines TRBV4-3 with TRBJ2-1; there is no DNA to check the TCRdb D call of TRBD2. The CDR3 spans 17 residues. From germline, CDR1 is LGHNA and CDR2 YSLEER. The chain's CDR3 is CASSQDRAGPSYNEQFF.

The J gene is TRBJ1-1, the V gene TRBV20-1. Germline-derived CDR1 and CDR2 are DFQATT and SNEGSKA (reference sequence). This CDR3 has 13 amino acids. The CDR3 loop is CSASAPNNGEAFF.

The V gene is TRBV20-1, the J gene TRBJ2-7; TCRdb's D call, TRBD1, is unchecked because there is no DNA. CDR1 and CDR2 from the germline V gene are DFQATT and SNEGSKA (reference sequence). The CDR3 is made up of 13 amino acids. The CDR3 loop is CSARHPGSYEQYF.

The V call is TRBV9, the J call TRBJ1-1; the TRBD1 assignment by TCRdb is unverifiable without DNA. The V gene's germline CDR1 is SGDLS and CDR2 YYNGEE. This CDR3 comprises 14 residues. CDR3: CASSPRQGSTEAFF.

V gene TRBV27 combines with J gene TRBJ1-2; TCRdb reports TRBD1, a call that lacks DNA to check it against. CDR3 size: 16 residues. Germline-derived CDR1 and CDR2 are MNHEY and SMNVEV (reference sequence). The CDR3 region is CASSFSGGGSLRGYTF.

This rearrangement joins TRBV7-9 to TRBJ2-7; TCRdb gives TRBD1 as the D gene, but with no DNA this cannot be confirmed. Germline CDR1 and CDR2: SEHNR and FQNEAQ (reference sequence). This CDR3 comprises 15 residues. The CDR3 loop reads CASSAPLDSSYEQYF.

The chain combines TRBV2 with TRBJ2-7; TCRdb outputs TRBD1, but without DNA this stays unchecked. CDR1 is SNHLY and CDR2 is FYNNEI in the germline V gene. CDR3 size: 13 residues. The CDR3 reads CARGGLSSYEQYF.

This chain uses TRBV29-1 with TRBJ2-2. From germline, CDR1 is SQVTM and CDR2 ANQGSEA. The CDR3 length is 12 residues. Here the CDR3 reads CSVFVDTGELFF.

V usage is TRBV20-1 and J usage is TRBJ2-7; TCRdb's D gene call, TRBD2, goes unchecked for lack of DNA. There are 15 residues in the CDR3. Germline CDR1 is DFQATT and CDR2 is SNEGSKA (reference sequence). CDR3 sequence reads: CSAPALVLTPNEQYF.

The chain couples TRBV5-1 to TRBJ1-1. Germline V lookup: CDR1 SGHRS, CDR2 YFSETQ. This CDR3 comprises 16 residues. The CDR3 protein is CASSLVGTPPATEAFF.

This chain connects TRBV7-9 to TRBJ2-1; the D call of TRBD2 rests on TCRdb alone, since no DNA is present to check it. CDR1 and CDR2 (germline): SEHNR, FQNEAQ (reference sequence). The CDR3 loop spans 15 amino acids. CDR3 sequence reads: CASSLNQAGDSPWFF.